Listed below are T cell receptor beta chains from one sample, sequenced in a study of T cells in Graves' hyperthyroidism and ophthalmopathy. MiXCR, applied by TCRdb to the multiplex PCR reads, yields one record per CDR3 protein. The data hold some 510,000 distinct CDR3 sequences, with less than 25% observed a single time. The sample was blood. Receptors originate from a man between 18 and 29 years old with Graves' hyperthyroidism. The CDR3 runs from the conserved cysteine through the conserved F or W. The order of the fields is V gene, J gene, D gene, clone size, CDR3 protein, CDR3 DNA. D genes are given only for firm matches. Clone sizes are given selectively: once, few, many, or a class where the clone is expanded.

TRBV7-2	TRBJ1-2	-	many	CASSLDGIYGYIF	TGTGCCAGCAGCTTGGACGGTATCTATGGCTACATCTTC
TRBV19	TRBJ2-7	-	many	CASSSQGYYEQYF	TGTGCCAGTAGTAGCCAGGGCTACTACGAGCAGTACTTC
TRBV12-3/TRBV12-4	TRBJ2-7	TRBD1	few	CASSAGQVSPYEQYF	TGTGCCAGCAGTGCCGGACAGGTCAGCCCCTACGAGCAGTACTTC
TRBV20-1	TRBJ2-2	-	few	CSARIHKETAGELFF	TGCAGTGCTAGAATACACAAGGAGACTGCCGGGGAGCTGTTTTTT
TRBV9	TRBJ2-7	TRBD2	few	CASSTGGVEQYF	TGTGCCAGCAGCACCGGGGGGGTCGAGCAGTACTTC
TRBV14	TRBJ2-5	TRBD1	many	CASTGQPGETQYF	TGTGCCAGTACGGGACAGCCTGGGGAGACCCAGTACTTC
TRBV4-1	TRBJ2-2	-	few	CASSPGRRAGELFF	TGCGCCAGCAGCCCCGGACGGAGGGCGGGGGAGCTGTTTTTT
TRBV12-3/TRBV12-4	TRBJ2-7	-	-	CASSYGGGPPLYEQYF	TGTGCCAGCAGTTACGGCGGGGGCCCTCCTCTCTACGAGCAGTACTTC
TRBV6-5	TRBJ1-2	-	many	CASSYFSGNGYTF	TGTGCCAGCAGTTACTTCTCCGGGAATGGCTACACCTTC
TRBV20-1	TRBJ2-7	TRBD2	-	CSARLRGGRPHEQYF	TGCAGTGCCCGATTGAGGGGCGGGAGGCCCCACGAGCAGTACTTC
TRBV3-1	TRBJ1-2	-	many	CASSLLQRRSGYTF	TGTGCCAGCAGCCTCCTTCAACGCAGAAGTGGCTACACCTTC